The present TCR beta chain was sequenced within a study of early T cells in non-severe SARS-CoV-2 infection. On the study more broadly: Sequencing of bulk RNA from unsorted whole blood was done, without chain pairing.

The CDR3 covers 17 residues. Per germline, CDR1 MNHNS and CDR2 SASEGT. The V end was cut by 2 bases, the J end by 8 bases, with 21 bases between. In the case of this clonotype: What it recognizes is unknown.

The TCR library protocol attached unique molecular identifiers to the individual cDNA molecules. In TCRdb, the 5' RACE reads were re-called with MiXCR into one record per CDR3 protein. Here the sample spans roughly 90,000 distinct CDR3 sequences, about 15% being singletons. General observations from the study: VDJdb matching skewed toward anti-spike CD8 responses, missing private and CD4 specificities.

The receptor was isolated from an adult who was a healthcare worker with PCR-confirmed SARS-CoV-2 infection or an uninfected control (not recorded which). Sequences were obtained from whole blood. The genes are TRBV6-1 and TRBJ2-2; D assignment may be TRBD1 or TRBD2 (5 bases each). Here the CDR3 reads CASSELGPGLGKGELFF. The DNA of the CDR3 is TGTGCCAGCAGTGAACTGGGACCAGGGTTGGGCAAGGGGGAGCTGTTTTTT.